The clone carrying this T cell receptor beta chain was picked up many times. The antigen remains unidentified. The V end was cut by 0 bases, the J end by 4 bases, with 10 bases between. Per the germline V gene, CDR1 is SGHKS and CDR2 is YYEKEE (reference sequence). This CDR3 is built from 14 residues. Individual cDNA molecules carried attached unique molecular identifiers. Via MiXCR, TCRdb re-called the 5' RACE reads, giving one row per CDR3 protein. The sample holds more than 35,000 distinct CDR3 sequences, 5.8% seen once. This sample was taken from a study of early T cells in non-severe SARS-CoV-2 infection. Overall study: The authors sequenced bulk RNA from unsorted whole blood, leaving chains unpaired. Findings and caveats of the study: VDJdb matching favored anti-spike CD8 responses, missing private and CD4 specificities.

V and J are TRBV5-5 and TRBJ1-2; no reliable D call. The sample taken for sequencing was whole blood. The sequence derives from an adult who was a healthcare worker with PCR-confirmed SARS-CoV-2 infection or an uninfected control (not recorded which). The CDR3 DNA reads as TGTGCCAGCAGCTTGGTCACGAGGAGCTATGGCTACACCTTC. Its translation: CASSLVTRSYGYTF.